The 27 T cell receptor beta chains reported below all come from one sample, sequenced in a study of identical twins. Using its own MiXCR run on the 5' RACE reads, TCRdb lists one record per CDR3 protein. Counted here are 500,000 or so distinct CDR3 sequences, under 25% occurring once; the ten biggest clones make up about 0.93%. The sample was also linked to a second study, of T cells expressing NK-cell markers.

Sequencing input: CD4+ T cells sorted from blood. The receptor source for this set is a woman aged 18-35 years in good health.

This clonotype was seen many times. The chain recombines TRBV3-1 with TRBJ1-2; 7 bases match TRBD1. Per germline, CDR1 LGHDT and CDR2 YNNKEL (reference sequence). The CDR3 is 13 residues long. Unmatched junction bases numbered 6, after V lost 4 bases and J lost 7 bases. The CDR3 spells CASSREHRGGYTF. CDR3 DNA sequence: TGTGCCAGCAGCCGAGAACACAGGGGTGGCTACACCTTC.

The chain is built from TRBV19 and TRBJ2-1, with D perhaps matching TRBD2 (5 bases). There are 13 residues in the CDR3. Per the germline V gene, CDR1 is LNHDA and CDR2 is SQIVND (reference sequence). Trimming removed 5 bases at V and 10 bases at J, with 15 bases between. The CDR3 nucleotides are TGTGCCAGTAGTTTTGAGGGATATGGGGAGCAGTTCTTC. Its translation is CASSFEGYGEQFF.

This chain joins TRBV2 and TRBJ2-7, with 10 bases identical to TRBD1. There are 15 residues in the CDR3. V was clipped by 8 bases and J by 3 bases; unmatched bases: 10. Germline V gene sequence: CDR1 SNHLY, CDR2 FYNNEI. CDR3 DNA: TGTGCCAGCTATAGGCCGGGACAGGGGAACTACGAGCAGTACTTC. It codes for CASYRPGQGNYEQYF.

The V call is TRBV4-3, the J call TRBJ1-3; D uncertain. The CDR3 runs 15 residues. Trimming stripped 0 bases from V and 7 bases from J, with 13 bases between. Per germline, CDR1 LGHNA and CDR2 YSLEER. The CDR3 here is CASSQDPFGSNTIYF. The DNA for the CDR3 is TGCGCCAGCAGCCAAGATCCGTTTGGATCGAACACCATATATTTT.

The chain couples TRBV20-1 to TRBJ2-7; possibly TRBD1 or TRBD2 for D (5 bases each). The CDR3 sequence is 13 residues long. Germline lookup yields CDR1 DFQATT and CDR2 SNEGSKA (reference sequence). V dropped 6 bases and J dropped 1 base, with 13 bases sitting between them. CDR3 sequence reads: CSASGSSSYEQYF. DNA for the CDR3: TGCAGTGCCTCAGGGAGTTCGTCCTACGAGCAGTACTTC.

This clonotype was found a few times. The chain uses TRBV10-3 and TRBJ2-7; 8 bases fit TRBD1. V lost 11 bases, J lost 2 bases, and 5 bases stayed unmatched. Germline CDR1 reads ENHRY; CDR2 reads SYGVKD. The CDR3 runs 12 residues. Here the CDR3 DNA reads TGTGCCGCAAGGACAGGGACCTACGAGCAGTACTTC. This gives the protein CAARTGTYEQYF.

V and J are TRBV12-3 or TRBV12-4 and TRBJ2-7; 11 bases are a match to TRBD2. The J segment lost 0 bases and the V segment lost 5 bases, leaving 6 bases of the junction unmatched. The CDR3 loop spans 16 amino acids. The CDR3 region has the DNA TGTGCCAGCAGTCGCTTTACTAGCGGGAGCTCCTACGAGCAGTACTTC. Its protein product is CASSRFTSGSSYEQYF.

V usage is TRBV7-9 and J usage is TRBJ2-2; D call uncertain. V lost 1 base, J lost 4 bases, and 7 bases lay in between. The CDR3 consists of 14 residues. The germline CDR1 and CDR2 sequences are SEHNR and FQNEAQ (reference sequence). The CDR3 reads CASSLGARTGELFF. The DNA of the CDR3 is TGTGCCAGCAGCTTAGGCGCCCGCACCGGGGAGCTGTTTTTT.

This rearrangement joins TRBV14 to TRBJ2-1; D not resolved. Germline values: CDR1 SGHDN, CDR2 FVKESK. V was pared by 8 bases and J by 7 bases, with 18 bases between. The CDR3 contains 14 residues. In DNA, the CDR3 is TGTGCCAGCCATGCGAAGAGGAAAACAAATGAGCAGTTCTTC. As protein: CASHAKRKTNEQFF. The complete variable domain, with remaining parts taken from reference TRBV14 and TRBJ2-1, reads EAGVTQFPSHSVIEKGQTVTLRCDPISGHDNLYWYRRVMGKEIKFLLHFVKESKQDESGMPNNRFLAERTGGTYSTLKVQPAELEDSGVYFCASHAKRKTNEQFFGPGTRLTVL.

This clonotype was counted between two and nine times. V gene TRBV18 combines with J gene TRBJ1-2; D is ambiguous. Per germline, CDR1 KGHSH and CDR2 LQKENI. The germline V and J ends were trimmed by 0 bases and 6 bases, with 11 bases remaining between them. CDR3 length equals 14 residues. As DNA, the CDR3 is TGTGCCAGCTCACCACCGGCCGTCCGGGATGGCTACACCTTC. Translating it yields CASSPPAVRDGYTF.

The chain joins TRBV20-1 to TRBJ1-3; D gene unclear. The CDR3 contains 13 residues. From germline, CDR1 is DFQATT and CDR2 SNEGSKA (reference sequence). V was pared by 6 bases and J by 7 bases, with 16 bases between. CDR3: CSAHLLMANTIYF. In nucleotides, the CDR3 is TGCAGTGCCCACCTCCTCATGGCGAACACCATATATTTT.

This clonotype was seen a few times. The V and J genes are TRBV7-2 and TRBJ2-5; maybe TRBD2 (6 bases). The CDR3 sequence is 13 residues long. With 1 base removed from V and 6 bases from J, the gap between germline ends came to 9 bases. Germline V gives CDR1 SGHTA, CDR2 FQGNSA. This CDR3 is CASSLGREKTQYF. Written as DNA, the CDR3 is TGTGCCAGCAGCTTAGGACGGGAGAAGACCCAGTACTTC.

The chain links TRBV7-9 to TRBJ2-5; 9 bases align to TRBD1. The CDR3 spans 14 residues. CDR1 SEHNR and CDR2 FQNEAQ come from the germline V gene (reference sequence). J was trimmed by 5 bases and V by 4 bases; bases with no gene match: 5. In nucleotides, the CDR3 is TGTGCCAGCAGCTCACAGGGGGCGGAGGAGACCCAGTACTTC. Its translation: CASSSQGAEETQYF.

The CDR3 region is CASSLAPGRANYGYTF. CDR3 bases: TGTGCCAGCAGCTTAGCTCCGGGTCGCGCTAACTATGGCTACACCTTC. The chain carries TRBV7-2 and TRBJ1-2; D is uncertain. Trimming took off 0 bases at V and 0 bases at J, with 11 bases between the two ends. The CDR3 loop spans 16 amino acids. Germline V gene data show CDR1 as SGHTA and CDR2 as FQGNSA. Complete variable domain (other parts from reference TRBV7-2 and TRBJ1-2): GAGVSQSPSNKVTEKGKDVELRCDPISGHTALYWYRQSLGQGLEFLIYFQGNSAPDKSGLPSDRFSAERTGGSVSTLTIQRTQQEDSAVYLCASSLAPGRANYGYTFGSGTRLTVV.

This clonotype was counted between two and nine times. The chain has TRBV5-6 and TRBJ2-7; D uncertain. Trimming left V 3 bases short and J 3 bases short, with 13 bases between. Germline values: CDR1 SGHDT, CDR2 YYEEEE. The CDR3 totals 14 residues. The CDR3 bases are TGTGCCAGCAGCTCGCCGAAGGCTAACTACGAGCAGTACTTC. Amino acids: CASSSPKANYEQYF.

This clonotype was seen a few times. The J gene is TRBJ2-2, the V gene TRBV12-3 or TRBV12-4; D remains unclear. The CDR3 runs to 15 residues. Trimming took 5 bases from V and 1 from J, leaving 11 bases between them. CDR3 in amino acids: CASSLKPLNTGELFF. The CDR3 DNA reads TGTGCCAGCAGTCTAAAGCCACTGAACACCGGGGAGCTGTTTTTT.

The genes are TRBV20-1 and TRBJ2-1; 8 positions match TRBD2. The V and J ends lost 4 bases and 2 bases, in that order; junction bases with no gene match: 7. Germline V gene lookup returns CDR1 DFQATT and CDR2 SNEGSKA (reference sequence). CDR3 length: 15 residues. CDR3: CSATPGTRPYNEQFF. The CDR3, as DNA: TGCAGTGCTACACCCGGGACTAGGCCCTACAATGAGCAGTTCTTC.

This clonotype came up a few times. The gene calls are TRBV18 and TRBJ1-2; 10 bases match TRBD1. The V and J ends lost 0 bases and 6 bases, in that order; junction bases with no gene match: 7. Germline V gene lookup returns CDR1 KGHSH and CDR2 LQKENI. This CDR3 comprises 16 residues. CDR3 sequence reads: CASSPPVRTGGHGYTF. The DNA for the CDR3 is TGTGCCAGCTCACCACCAGTTAGGACAGGGGGACATGGCTACACCTTC.

The chain joins TRBV5-1 to TRBJ2-7; 9 nucleotides align to TRBD2. This CDR3 region has 16 residues. Looked up from germline, CDR1 is SGHRS and CDR2 is YFSETQ. The V segment lost 0 bases and the J segment 2 bases; nucleotides outside the gene matches: 6. The CDR3 nucleotides are TGCGCCAGCAGCTTGGTAGCTGGACTAGCGACCTACGAGCAGTACTTC. This translates into CASSLVAGLATYEQYF.

The sample holds a few counts of this clonotype. V and J are TRBV20-1 and TRBJ2-6; the D is unclear. Germline CDR1 is DFQATT and CDR2 is SNEGSKA (reference sequence). The CDR3 length is 14 residues. The ends were cut back, 3 bases at V and 4 bases at J, with 10 bases in the middle. The CDR3 region is CSARHGSGANVLTF. In DNA form, the CDR3 reads TGCAGTGCTAGGCACGGCTCCGGGGCCAACGTCCTGACTTTC.

This clonotype was seen repeatedly, ten times or more. The V gene is TRBV20-1, the J gene TRBJ1-2; 7 nucleotides match TRBD1. Germline CDR1 and CDR2: DFQATT and SNEGSKA (reference sequence). This CDR3 region has 13 residues. Trimming removed 6 bases from V and 0 bases from J; junction bases left unmatched: 4. CDR3 loop: CSAKGQSNYGYTF. In DNA form, the CDR3 reads TGCAGTGCAAAGGGACAGTCTAACTATGGCTACACCTTC.

CDR3 nucleotides: TGTGCCAGCAGTTCCCACAGGGATCCATCAGATGAGCAGTTCTTC. It is translated as CASSSHRDPSDEQFF. V usage is TRBV6-2 or TRBV6-3 and J usage is TRBJ2-1; possible D gene TRBD1, 6 bases. With 4 bases removed from V and 8 bases from J, the gap between germline ends came to 18 bases. This CDR3 comprises 15 residues. Germline CDR1 reads MNHEY; CDR2 reads SVGEGT.

This clonotype was recorded a few times. The chain has TRBV2 and TRBJ2-7, with D uncertain. From germline, CDR1 is SNHLY and CDR2 FYNNEI. The length of the CDR3 is 14 residues. The V and J ends lost 2 bases and 4 bases respectively, with 12 bases between them. For the CDR3, the DNA is TGTGCCAGCAGTGAAATGCCAGCGAGTTACGAGCAGTACTTC. Amino acid sequence: CASSEMPASYEQYF. The variable domain in full, completed from reference TRBV2 and TRBJ2-7, reads EPEVTQTPSHQVTQMGQEVILRCVPISNHLYFYWYRQILGQKVEFLVSFYNNEISEKSEIFDDQFSVERPDGSNFTLKIRSTKLEDSAMYFCASSEMPASYEQYFGPGTRLTVT.

The chain links TRBV20-1 to TRBJ1-4, with D tentatively TRBD1 (6 bases). Germline-derived CDR1 and CDR2 are DFQATT and SNEGSKA (reference sequence). The CDR3 sequence is 13 residues long. Trimming removed 5 bases from V and 8 bases from J, with 15 bases in between. The CDR3 sequence: CSAGRDTGEKLFF. The CDR3 nucleotides are TGCAGTGCTGGCCGGGACACTGGAGAAAAACTGTTTTTT.

J is TRBJ1-4 and V is TRBV20-1, with D maybe TRBD1 (6 bases). In germline, CDR1 is DFQATT, CDR2 SNEGSKA (reference sequence). Trimming removed 6 bases from V and 8 bases from J, with 16 bases in between. This CDR3 is 13 amino acids long. In nucleotides, the CDR3 is TGCAGTGCCCCCGGCGGGGGGCAGGAAAAACTGTTTTTT. This encodes CSAPGGGQEKLFF.

The chain recombines TRBV5-8 with TRBJ2-1; 7 positions agree with TRBD2. The CDR3 is 15 amino acids. The germline V gene has CDR1 SGHTS and CDR2 YDEGEE. J gave up 4 bases and V 2 bases, and 6 bases lay outside the gene matches. CDR3 DNA sequence: TGTGCCAGCAGCTTCCGCGGGAGTCCTTACAATGAGCAGTTCTTC. This codes for CASSFRGSPYNEQFF. Full variable domain (missing parts from reference TRBV5-8 and TRBJ2-1): EAGVTQSPTHLIKTRGQQATLRCSPISGHTSVYWYQQALGLGLQFLLWYDEGEERNRGNFPPRFSGRQFPNYSSELNVNALELEDSALYLCASSFRGSPYNEQFFGPGTRLTVL.

The J gene is TRBJ1-4, the V gene TRBV12-3 or TRBV12-4; 8 bases are shared with TRBD1. The trim removed 4 bases at V and 5 bases at J, leaving 3 bases unmatched. The CDR3 loop spans 14 amino acids. In DNA form, the CDR3 reads TGTGCCAGCAGTTATCGGGACAGGAATGAAAAACTGTTTTTT. Its protein is CASSYRDRNEKLFF.